This record looks at one TCR beta chain sequence and its context. PCR employed 60 Vbeta and 13 Jbeta primers. Produced via immunoSEQ multiplex PCR; TCRdb's table is partial and in-frame only. Among around 92,000 clones listed, over 70% were seen once. The data derive from a study of cytomegalovirus exposure and HLA in healthy donors. Per germline, CDR1 MDHEN and CDR2 SYDVKM. Trimming shortened V by 6 bases and J by 4 bases, and 9 bases separated the two germline ends. The CDR3 sequence is 12 residues long. This receptor was identified in a girl aged 2 to 10 in good health and CMV-seropositive. Sample: PBMCs. The rearrangement joins TRBV28 to TRBJ2-5; D may be TRBD1 (6 bases). The CDR3 sequence is CASRDSRETQYF. Here the CDR3 DNA reads TGTGCCAGCAGGGACAGTCGAGAGACCCAGTACTTC. The full variable domain, completed using reference TRBV28 and TRBJ2-5, is DVKVTQSSRYLVKRTGEKVFLECVQDMDHENMFWYRQDPGLGLRLIYFSYDVKMKEKGDIPEGYSVSREKKERFSLILESASTNQTSMYLCASRDSRETQYFGPGTRLLVL.